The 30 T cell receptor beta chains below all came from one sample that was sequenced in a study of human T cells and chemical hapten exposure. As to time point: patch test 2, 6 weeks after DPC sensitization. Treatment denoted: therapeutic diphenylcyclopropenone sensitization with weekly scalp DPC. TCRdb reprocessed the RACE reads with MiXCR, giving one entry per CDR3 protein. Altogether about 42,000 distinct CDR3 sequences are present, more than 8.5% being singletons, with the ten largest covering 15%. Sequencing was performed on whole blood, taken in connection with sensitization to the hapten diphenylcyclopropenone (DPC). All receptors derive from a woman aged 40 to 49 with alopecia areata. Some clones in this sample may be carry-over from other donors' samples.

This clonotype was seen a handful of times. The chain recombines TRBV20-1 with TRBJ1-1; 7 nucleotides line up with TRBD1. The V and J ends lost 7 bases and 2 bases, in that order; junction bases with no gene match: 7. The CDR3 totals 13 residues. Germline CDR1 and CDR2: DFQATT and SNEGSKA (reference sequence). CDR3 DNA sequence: TGCAGTGGCCTCCGGGACAGAAACACTGAAGCTTTCTTT. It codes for CSGLRDRNTEAFF.

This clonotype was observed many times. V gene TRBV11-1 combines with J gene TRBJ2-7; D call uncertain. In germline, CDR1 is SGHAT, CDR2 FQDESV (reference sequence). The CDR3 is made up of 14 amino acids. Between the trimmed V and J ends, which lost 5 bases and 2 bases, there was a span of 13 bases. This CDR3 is CASSPPLQPYEQYF. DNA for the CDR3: TGTGCCAGCAGCCCGCCCCTACAGCCCTACGAGCAGTACTTC.

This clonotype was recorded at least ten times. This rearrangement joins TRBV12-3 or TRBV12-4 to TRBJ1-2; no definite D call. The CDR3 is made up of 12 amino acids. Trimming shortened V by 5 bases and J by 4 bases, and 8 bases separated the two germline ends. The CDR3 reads CASSDNLYGYTF. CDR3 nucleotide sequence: TGTGCCAGCAGTGATAATCTCTATGGCTACACCTTC.

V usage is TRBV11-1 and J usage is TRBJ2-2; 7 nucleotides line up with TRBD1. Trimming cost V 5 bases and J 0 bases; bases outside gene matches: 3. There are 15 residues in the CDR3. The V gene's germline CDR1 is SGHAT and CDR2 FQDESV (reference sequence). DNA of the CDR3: TGTGCCAGCAGCCTACAGGGGTCGAACACCGGGGAGCTGTTTTTT. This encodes CASSLQGSNTGELFF. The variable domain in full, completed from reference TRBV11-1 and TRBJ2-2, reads EAEVAQSPRYKITEKSQAVAFWCDPISGHATLYWYRQILGQGPELLVQFQDESVVDDSQLPKDRFSAERLKGVDSTLKIQPAELGDSAMYLCASSLQGSNTGELFFGEGSRLTVL.

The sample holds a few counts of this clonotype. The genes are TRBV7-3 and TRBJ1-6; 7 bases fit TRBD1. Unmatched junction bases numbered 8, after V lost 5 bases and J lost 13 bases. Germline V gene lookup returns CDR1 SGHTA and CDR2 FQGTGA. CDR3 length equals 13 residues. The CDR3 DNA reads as TGTGCCAGCAGCGCAAATGACAGGGCGCCCCTCCACTTT. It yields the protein CASSANDRAPLHF.

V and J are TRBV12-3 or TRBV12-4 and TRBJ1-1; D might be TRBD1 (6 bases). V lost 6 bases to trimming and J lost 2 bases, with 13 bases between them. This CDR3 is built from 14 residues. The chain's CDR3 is CASRRTALNTEAFF. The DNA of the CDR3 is TGTGCCAGCAGACGGACAGCCTTAAACACTGAAGCTTTCTTT.

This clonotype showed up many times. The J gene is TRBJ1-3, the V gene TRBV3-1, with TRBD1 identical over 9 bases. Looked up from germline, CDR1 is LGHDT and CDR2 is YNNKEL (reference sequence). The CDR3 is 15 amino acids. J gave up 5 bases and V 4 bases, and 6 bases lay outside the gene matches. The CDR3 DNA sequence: TGTGCCAGCAGCCCTACAGGGGGCAGGAGAAACACCATATATTTT. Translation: CASSPTGGRRNTIYF.

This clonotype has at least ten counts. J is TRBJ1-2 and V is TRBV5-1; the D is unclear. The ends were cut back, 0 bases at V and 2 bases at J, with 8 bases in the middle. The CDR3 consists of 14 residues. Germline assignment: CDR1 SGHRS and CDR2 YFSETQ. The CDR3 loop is CASSLEAVNYGYTF. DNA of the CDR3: TGCGCCAGCAGCTTGGAGGCAGTGAACTATGGCTACACCTTC.

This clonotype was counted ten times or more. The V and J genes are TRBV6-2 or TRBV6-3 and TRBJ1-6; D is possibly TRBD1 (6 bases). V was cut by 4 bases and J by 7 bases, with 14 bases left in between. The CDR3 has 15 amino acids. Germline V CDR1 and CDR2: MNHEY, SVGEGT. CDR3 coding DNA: TGTGCCAGCAGTTCGAACAGGGCTTTGAATTCACCCCTCCACTTT. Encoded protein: CASSSNRALNSPLHF.

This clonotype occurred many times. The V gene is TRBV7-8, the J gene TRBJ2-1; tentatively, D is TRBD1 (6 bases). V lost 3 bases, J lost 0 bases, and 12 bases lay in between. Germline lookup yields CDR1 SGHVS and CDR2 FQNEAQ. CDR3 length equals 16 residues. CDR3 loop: CASSLGQMSSYNEQFF. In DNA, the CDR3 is TGTGCCAGCAGCTTGGGACAAATGAGCTCCTACAATGAGCAGTTCTTC.

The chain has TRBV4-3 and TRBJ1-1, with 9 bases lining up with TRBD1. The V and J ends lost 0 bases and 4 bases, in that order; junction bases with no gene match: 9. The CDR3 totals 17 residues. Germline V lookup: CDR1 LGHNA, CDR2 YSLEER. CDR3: CASSQDPPGTGITEAFF. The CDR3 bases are TGCGCCAGCAGCCAAGACCCCCCGGGGACAGGGATCACTGAAGCTTTCTTT.

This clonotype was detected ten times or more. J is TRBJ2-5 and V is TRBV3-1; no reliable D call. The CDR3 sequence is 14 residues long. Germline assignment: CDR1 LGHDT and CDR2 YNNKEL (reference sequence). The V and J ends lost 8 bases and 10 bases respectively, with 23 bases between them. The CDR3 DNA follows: TGTGCCAGCGGGCTTGCACAGAGCCGCATGGGCCAGTACTTC. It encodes CASGLAQSRMGQYF.

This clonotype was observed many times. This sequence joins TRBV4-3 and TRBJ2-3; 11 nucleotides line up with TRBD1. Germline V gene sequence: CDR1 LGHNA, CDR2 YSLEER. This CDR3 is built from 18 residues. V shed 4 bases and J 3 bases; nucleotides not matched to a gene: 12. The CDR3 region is CASSPTPGQGALTDTQYF. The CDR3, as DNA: TGCGCCAGCAGCCCGACCCCCGGACAGGGGGCTTTGACAGATACGCAGTATTTT.

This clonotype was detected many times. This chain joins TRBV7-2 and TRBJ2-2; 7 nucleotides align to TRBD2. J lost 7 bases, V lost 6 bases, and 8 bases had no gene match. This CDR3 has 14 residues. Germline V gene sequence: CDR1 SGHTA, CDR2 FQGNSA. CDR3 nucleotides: TGTGCCAGCAGTACTAGACTAGCCCTCGGGGAGCTGTTTTTT. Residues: CASSTRLALGELFF.

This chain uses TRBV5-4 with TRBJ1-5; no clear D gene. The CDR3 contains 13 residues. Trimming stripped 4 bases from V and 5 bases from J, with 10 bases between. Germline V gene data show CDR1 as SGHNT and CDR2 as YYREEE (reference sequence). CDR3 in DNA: TGTGCCAGCAGCCCAGAGCCTGATCAGCCCCAGCATTTT. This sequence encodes CASSPEPDQPQHF. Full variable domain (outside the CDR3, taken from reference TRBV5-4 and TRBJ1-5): ETGVTQSPTHLIKTRGQQVTLRCSSQSGHNTVSWYQQALGQGPQFIFQYYREEENGRGNFPPRFSGLQFPNYSSELNVNALELDDSALYLCASSPEPDQPQHFGDGTRLSIL.

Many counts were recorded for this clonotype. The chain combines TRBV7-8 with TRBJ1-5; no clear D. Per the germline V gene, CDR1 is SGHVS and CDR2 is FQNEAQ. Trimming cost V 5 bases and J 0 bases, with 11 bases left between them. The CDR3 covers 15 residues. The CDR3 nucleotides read TGTGCCAGCAGCCTCCACCTCAATAGCAATCAGCCCCAGCATTTT. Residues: CASSLHLNSNQPQHF.

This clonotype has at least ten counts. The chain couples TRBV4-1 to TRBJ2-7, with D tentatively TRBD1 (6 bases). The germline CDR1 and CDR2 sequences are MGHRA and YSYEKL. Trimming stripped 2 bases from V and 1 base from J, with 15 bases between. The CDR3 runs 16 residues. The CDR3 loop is CASSQPARDKSYEQYF. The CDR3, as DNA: TGCGCCAGCAGCCAACCCGCCCGGGACAAGTCCTACGAGCAGTACTTC.

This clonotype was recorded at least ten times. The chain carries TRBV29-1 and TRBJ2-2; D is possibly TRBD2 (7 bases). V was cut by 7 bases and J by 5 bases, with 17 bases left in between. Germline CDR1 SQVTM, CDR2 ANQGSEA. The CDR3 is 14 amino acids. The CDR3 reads CSAADGGATGELFF. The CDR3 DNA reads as TGCAGCGCCGCCGATGGGGGGGCAACCGGGGAGCTGTTTTTT.

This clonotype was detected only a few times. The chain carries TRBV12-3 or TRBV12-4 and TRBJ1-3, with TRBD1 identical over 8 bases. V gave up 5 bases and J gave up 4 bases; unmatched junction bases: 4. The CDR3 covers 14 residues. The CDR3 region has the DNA TGTGCCAGCAGTCCCCAGGGGGCAGGAAACACCATATATTTT. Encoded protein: CASSPQGAGNTIYF.

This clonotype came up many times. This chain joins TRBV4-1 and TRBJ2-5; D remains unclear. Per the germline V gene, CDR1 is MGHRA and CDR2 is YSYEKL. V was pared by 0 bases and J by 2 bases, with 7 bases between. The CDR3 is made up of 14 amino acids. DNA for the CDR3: TGCGCCAGCAGCCAAGATATCCGGCAAGAGACCCAGTACTTC. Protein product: CASSQDIRQETQYF.

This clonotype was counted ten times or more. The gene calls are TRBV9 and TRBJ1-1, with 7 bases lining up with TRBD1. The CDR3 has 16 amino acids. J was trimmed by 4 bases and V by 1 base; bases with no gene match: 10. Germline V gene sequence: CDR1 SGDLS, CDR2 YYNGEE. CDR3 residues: CASSVLTGQGVTEAFF. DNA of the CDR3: TGTGCCAGCAGCGTATTGACAGGGCAGGGAGTCACTGAAGCTTTCTTT.

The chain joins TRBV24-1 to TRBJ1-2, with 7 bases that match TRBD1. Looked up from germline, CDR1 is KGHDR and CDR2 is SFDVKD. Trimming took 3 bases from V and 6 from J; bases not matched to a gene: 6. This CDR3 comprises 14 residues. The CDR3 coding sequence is TGTGCCACCAGTGATCCCAGGACAGGAGATGGCTACACCTTC. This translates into CATSDPRTGDGYTF.

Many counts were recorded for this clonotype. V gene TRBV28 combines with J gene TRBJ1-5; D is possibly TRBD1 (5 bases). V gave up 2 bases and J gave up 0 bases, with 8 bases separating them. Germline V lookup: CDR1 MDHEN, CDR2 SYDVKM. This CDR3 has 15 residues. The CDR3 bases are TGTGCCAGCAGTTTACAGGGAGATAGCAATCAGCCCCAGCATTTT. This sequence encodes CASSLQGDSNQPQHF.

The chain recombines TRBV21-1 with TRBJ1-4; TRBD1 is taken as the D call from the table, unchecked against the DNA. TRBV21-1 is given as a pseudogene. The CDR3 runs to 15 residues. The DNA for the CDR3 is TGTGCCAGCAGCAACCGGGACAGGGGGATGGAAAAACTGTTTTTT. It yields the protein CASSNRDRGMEKLFF.

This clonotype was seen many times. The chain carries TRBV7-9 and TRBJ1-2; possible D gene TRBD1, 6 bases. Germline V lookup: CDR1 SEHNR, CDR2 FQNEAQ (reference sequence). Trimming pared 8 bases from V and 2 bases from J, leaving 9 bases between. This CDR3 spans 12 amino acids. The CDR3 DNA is TGTGCCAGCGGGGACACCAACTATGGCTACACCTTC. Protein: CASGDTNYGYTF. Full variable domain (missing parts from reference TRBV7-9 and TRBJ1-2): DTGVSQNPRHKITKRGQNVTFRCDPISEHNRLYWYRQTLGQGPEFLTYFQNEAQLEKSRLLSDRFSAERPKGSFSTLEIQRTEQGDSAMYLCASGDTNYGYTFGSGTRLTVV.

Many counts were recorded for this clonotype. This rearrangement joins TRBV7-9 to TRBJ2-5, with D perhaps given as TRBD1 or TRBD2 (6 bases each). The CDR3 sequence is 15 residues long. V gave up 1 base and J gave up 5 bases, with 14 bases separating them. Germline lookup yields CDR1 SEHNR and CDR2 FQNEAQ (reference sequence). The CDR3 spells CASSLGGASSETQYF. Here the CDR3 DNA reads TGTGCCAGCAGCTTAGGGGGGGCCTCTTCGGAGACCCAGTACTTC.

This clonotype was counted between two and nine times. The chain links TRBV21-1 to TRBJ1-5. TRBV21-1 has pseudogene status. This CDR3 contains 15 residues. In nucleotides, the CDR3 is TGTGCCAGCAGCAAAAGGCAGGCCCGCGATCAGCCCCAGCATTTT. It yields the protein CASSKRQARDQPQHF.

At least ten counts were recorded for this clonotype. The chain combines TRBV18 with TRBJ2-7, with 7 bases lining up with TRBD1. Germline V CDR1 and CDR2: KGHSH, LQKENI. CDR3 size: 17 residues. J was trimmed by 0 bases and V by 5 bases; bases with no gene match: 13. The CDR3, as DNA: TGTGCCAGCTCATCGGGACAGCGGTACCCTAGCTCCTACGAGCAGTACTTC. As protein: CASSSGQRYPSSYEQYF.

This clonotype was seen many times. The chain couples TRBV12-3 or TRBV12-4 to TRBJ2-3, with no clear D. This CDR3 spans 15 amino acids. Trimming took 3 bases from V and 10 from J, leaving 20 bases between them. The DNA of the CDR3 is TGTGCCAGCAGTTTTCGCACTTCTGGTGTTACGTCGCAGTATTTT. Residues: CASSFRTSGVTSQYF.

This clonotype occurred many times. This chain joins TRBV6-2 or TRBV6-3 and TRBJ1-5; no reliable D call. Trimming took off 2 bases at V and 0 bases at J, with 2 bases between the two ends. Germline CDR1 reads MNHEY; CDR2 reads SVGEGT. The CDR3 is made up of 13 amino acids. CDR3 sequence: CASSYDSNQPQHF. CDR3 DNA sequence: TGTGCCAGCAGTTACGATAGCAATCAGCCCCAGCATTTT.